This paragraph reports one TCR beta chain. The antigen remains unidentified. The ends were cut back, 2 bases at V and 6 bases at J, with 8 bases in the middle. The CDR3 has 14 residues. Germline CDR1 and CDR2: SGHTA and FQGTGA. This sample was taken from a study of T cell responses to AZD1222 COVID-19 vaccine. Notes on the study in general: Possibly, clonal diversity was underestimated; donors were largely white British and included more females. CD4 TCRs associated with vaccination spanned spike, dominating at 160-218 and 743-854. The reported proportion of spike-specific TCRs targeting unmutated variant regions was nearly half. Baseline seropositivity characterized only a handful of AZD1222 recipients.

TCRdb's table, derived via immunoSEQ multiplex PCR, lists solely in-frame clones and lacks some. The sample has about 120,000 clones; around 90% are singletons. The clonotype originates from an adult in good health. The chain combines TRBV7-3 with TRBJ1-6; D possibly corresponds to TRBD1 (6 bases). Source: peripheral blood, taken on day 0 of AZD1222 vaccination. The CDR3 loop is CASSLGQSNSPLHF. Written as DNA, the CDR3 is TGTGCCAGCAGCTTAGGACAGAGTAATTCACCCCTCCACTTT.